A single sample gave rise to the 11 T cell receptor beta chains below, sequenced in a study of identical twins (dated by TCRdb to the mid-2010s). The library was obtained by 5' RACE. The reads were generated on an Illumina HiSeq 2000. Clones were called with MiXCR by TCRdb after fastp trimmed the public reads at Q25, and only in-frame beta chains were retained. Rows matching on CDR3 protein sequence are summarized as one entry with the most common DNA and genes. The sample table holds fewer than 900,000 distinct CDR3 sequences, of which about 20% were seen once. The ten largest clones represent 4% to 5.5% of the sample. The sample also formed part of further work on T cells expressing NK-cell markers.

Sequencing was carried out using PBMCs. Receptors were obtained from a woman between 18 and 30 years old in good health.

This clonotype was counted only a few times. The V gene is TRBV20-1, the J gene TRBJ2-7; 7 bases are a match to TRBD2. Unmatched junction bases numbered 5, after V lost 1 base and J lost 2 bases. The CDR3 extends over 14 amino acids. In germline, CDR1 is DFQATT, CDR2 SNEGSKA (reference sequence). In DNA, the CDR3 is TGCAGTGCTAGAGTTCTAGCGGCCCCCTACGAGCAGTACTTC. Its protein product is CSARVLAAPYEQYF.

The chain is built from TRBV15 and TRBJ2-3; 13 bases are a match to TRBD2. V gave up 4 bases and J gave up 4 bases; unmatched junction bases: 8. This CDR3 has 17 residues. CDR1 and CDR2 (germline): LNHNV, YYDKDF (reference sequence). The DNA of the CDR3 is TGTGCCACCAGCATACGACTAGCGGGAGGAGGGGCAGATACGCAGTATTTT. Protein sequence: CATSIRLAGGGADTQYF.

The CDR3 region is CASSFGFGGSPLHF. The CDR3 DNA is TGTGCCAGCAGTTTCGGTTTCGGCGGTTCACCCCTCCACTTT. The genes are TRBV12-3 or TRBV12-4 and TRBJ1-6; D gene uncertain. Trimming pared 3 bases from V and 9 bases from J, leaving 12 bases between. The CDR3 contains 14 residues.

The chain links TRBV20-1 to TRBJ2-4; TRBD1 agrees at 9 bases. The CDR3 spans 14 residues. After removal of 6 bases from V and 6 bases from J, the junction contained 9 bases not matched to a gene. In germline, CDR1 is DFQATT, CDR2 SNEGSKA (reference sequence). CDR3 coding DNA: TGCAGTGCATCGGAAGGGACAGGGACAAACATTCAGTACTTC. Amino acid sequence: CSASEGTGTNIQYF.

V and J are TRBV12-3 or TRBV12-4 and TRBJ2-7; no reliable D call. This CDR3 region has 13 residues. The ends were cut back, 6 bases at V and 2 bases at J, with 11 bases in the middle. As DNA, the CDR3 is TGTGCCAGCAGCCCCGGGTATACCTACGAGCAGTACTTC. As protein: CASSPGYTYEQYF.

V and J are TRBV29-1 and TRBJ2-4; TRBD1 agrees at 7 bases. The V segment lost 6 bases and the J segment 6 bases; nucleotides outside the gene matches: 8. Germline lookup yields CDR1 SQVTM and CDR2 ANQGSEA. CDR3 length equals 13 residues. The CDR3 loop is CSVQGVTGNIQYF. Written as DNA, the CDR3 is TGCAGCGTGCAGGGGGTGACGGGAAACATTCAGTACTTC.

This rearrangement joins TRBV5-1 to TRBJ2-5; 8 bases match TRBD1. CDR3 size: 14 residues. Trimming took 5 bases from V and 5 from J; bases not matched to a gene: 8. Germline V gives CDR1 SGHRS, CDR2 YFSETQ. CDR3 protein: CASRQGVVDETQYF. The CDR3 DNA is TGCGCCAGCAGACAGGGGGTGGTCGACGAGACCCAGTACTTC.

This clonotype has more than one count but fewer than ten. DNA for the CDR3: TGTGCCAGCAGTACACAAGCTGGGGCAAAACTGTTTTTT. It translates to CASSTQAGAKLFF. The rearrangement uses TRBV12-3 or TRBV12-4 and TRBJ1-4; the D gene is possibly TRBD1 (5 bases). With 5 bases removed from V and 10 bases from J, the gap between germline ends came to 14 bases. CDR3 length: 13 amino acids.

There are a few counts of this clonotype. This chain links TRBV4-3 with TRBJ1-1; the D is unclear. Germline lookup yields CDR1 LGHNA and CDR2 YSLEER. The V end was cut by 2 bases, the J end by 1 base, with 11 bases between. The CDR3 covers 15 residues. CDR3 sequence: CASSQHGRTNTEAFF. The CDR3 DNA follows: TGCGCCAGCAGCCAACACGGGCGGACGAACACTGAAGCTTTCTTT.

V and J are TRBV20-1 and TRBJ2-5; 11 positions agree with TRBD2. Per the germline V gene, CDR1 is DFQATT and CDR2 is SNEGSKA (reference sequence). The CDR3 totals 16 residues. Trimming removed 0 bases from V and 4 bases from J; junction bases left unmatched: 7. CDR3 sequence reads: CSARDTSGSGGETQYF. CDR3 sequence (DNA): TGCAGTGCTAGAGATACTAGCGGGAGCGGGGGAGAGACCCAGTACTTC.

The rearrangement uses TRBV7-8 and TRBJ2-3; 9 nucleotides agree with TRBD2. This CDR3 comprises 15 residues. The germline V gene encodes CDR1 SGHVS and CDR2 FQNEAQ. Trimming took 4 bases from V and 4 from J; bases not matched to a gene: 6. For the CDR3, the DNA is TGTGCCAGCAGCTCGCATAGCGGGAGAGCAGATACGCAGTATTTT. It specifies CASSSHSGRADTQYF.